This TCR beta chain was identified during a study of Graves' ophthalmopathy and Graves' hyperthyroidism. CDR3 length: 15 residues. CDR1 and CDR2 (germline): SGHVS, FNYEAQ. The V segment lost 4 bases and the J segment 1 base; nucleotides outside the gene matches: 6. A word on this clonotype: No antigen is known for it.

Findings of the study overall: Blood shared most expanded thyroid clonotypes above 0.001 frequency.

Scientists amplified the TCR beta CDR3 regions from RNA transcripts. First-round RT-PCR employed HTBI primers, with a second-round multiplex PCR after it. TCRdb reprocessed the multiplex PCR reads with MiXCR, giving one entry per CDR3 protein. The table lists over a million distinct CDR3 sequences, 35% to 40% of them singletons, with over 8.5% in the top ten. The chain carries TRBV7-6 and TRBJ2-7, with 8 nucleotides matching TRBD1. Sequenced material: peripheral blood or thyroid tissue (not recorded which). The clonotype originates from an adult man with Graves' hyperthyroidism. The CDR3 coding sequence is TGTGCCAGCAGCTCCTCGCAGGGGGCATCCTACGAGCAGTACTTC. Its protein product is CASSSSQGASYEQYF.